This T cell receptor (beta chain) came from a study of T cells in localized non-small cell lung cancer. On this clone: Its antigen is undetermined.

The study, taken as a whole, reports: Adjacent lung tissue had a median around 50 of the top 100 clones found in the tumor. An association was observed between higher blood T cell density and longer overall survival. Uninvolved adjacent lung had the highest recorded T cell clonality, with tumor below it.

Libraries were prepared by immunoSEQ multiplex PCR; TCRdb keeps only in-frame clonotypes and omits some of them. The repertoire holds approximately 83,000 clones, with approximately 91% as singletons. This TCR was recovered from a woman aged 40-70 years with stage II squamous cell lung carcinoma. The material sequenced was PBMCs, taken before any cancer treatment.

The CDR3 is CASSSRQGADEKLFF. In nucleotides, the CDR3 is TGTGCCAGCAGTTCACGACAGGGGGCCGATGAAAAACTGTTTTTT. The V and J genes are TRBV6-5 and TRBJ1-4; 10 positions agree with TRBD1. The CDR3 has 15 amino acids. Germline V gene sequence: CDR1 MNHEY, CDR2 SVGAGI. The J segment lost 6 bases and the V segment lost 4 bases, leaving 5 bases of the junction unmatched.